The source of this TCR beta chain is a study of neurological immune-mediated disorders (dated 2019 in TCRdb). About the investigation overall: Peripheral blood TCR-beta repertoires from HTLV-I-associated myelopathy (HAM/TSP) patients, multiple sclerosis patients and healthy controls were compared by UMI-based sequencing. The 90 to 110 TCR-beta libraries included longitudinal samples, technical triplicates and paired sorted CD4+ and CD8+ T-cell subsets alongside PBMC samples. The cohort included about 70 subjects: approximately 15 with HAM/TSP, roughly 35 with multiple sclerosis, and approximately 20 healthy controls. Beyond this particular receptor, the publication reports: TCR clonal expansion was highest in HAM/TSP patients and lowest in MS patients, with MS patients falling below even healthy controls. Expanded clones from different subjects shared no identical CDR3 amino acid sequences, which suggests that TCR-beta repertoires were private in all groups.

cDNA synthesis used template-switch 5'RACE with a primer carrying a 10-nucleotide random unique molecular identifier tagging each TCR transcript. Every sequencing run covered 15-18 subjects and yielded more than 170 million TCR-beta sequences. The RNeasy kit was used to extract total RNA. TCR-beta VDJ regions were amplified with primers for the TCR constant region and the 5'RACE anchor, using the KAPA Real-time Library Amplification kit. A first PCR added sample indexes and Illumina adaptors, and a second PCR then raised library yield. After Ampure bead purification, the TCR product of roughly 650 bp was size-selected on a 2% E-gel SizeSelection system. Before pooling, library quality was assessed on a Bioanalyzer, concentration was determined with Qubit, and library quantification was performed with the Kapa Library Quantification kit. Paired-end 2 x 150 bp sequencing of the libraries was performed on an Illumina HiSeq 2500. To increase sequence diversity, about 24-32% phiX was spiked into each library pool. As for the authors' bioinformatics: The UMI-based MiGEC pipeline processed quality-filtered reads and removed over 85% of raw TCR sequences during error correction. VDJ genes were aligned to IMGT germline references, and each clonotype was defined by a unique CDR3 amino acid sequence together with V-J genes. Clonal expansion, Shannon diversity and CDR3 relatedness were evaluated with VDJtools (CalcPairwiseDistances, ClusterSamples), while phylogenetic trees were built in CLCbio workbench. Using coefficient-of-variation modelling across technical triplicates, the study counted a clone as expanded if it had at least 8 unique UMIs. TCRdb passed the public sequencing reads through fastp at Q25 and MiXCR, retaining productive beta sequences. Rows merge per CDR3 protein into single entries with the most common DNA and genes. What appears here as the V and J calls and clone size reflects TCRdb's work, not the paper's. The sample table shows tens of thousands of distinct CDR3 sequences, and about an eighth are seen once. The ten largest clonotypes hold roughly 1.9% of the sample.

The healthy controls were volunteers from blood banks in Maryland, USA. For the unsorted PBMC libraries, 2 million PBMCs were stored in RNAlater at -80 degrees C until RNA extraction and were used to generate the libraries. Peripheral blood was subjected to Ficoll-Hypaque density gradient centrifugation to isolate PBMCs, which were then cryopreserved in liquid nitrogen. The CDR3 holds 17 amino acids from the cysteine to the phenylalanine. The DNA shown is the 51-base CDR3, in frame from base 1. V loses 0 bases, J loses 0 bases, and the germline ends lie 9 bases apart. Via the germline V gene, CDR1 is MNHEY and CDR2 SVGEGT. This clonotype was seen many times. The target of this receptor is not known. The sample holds no much larger clone one base away, and base qualities are not on file.

This receptor was obtained from a man aged 60 to 75 in good health. The sequenced sample was PBMCs. This chain joins TRBV6-2 or TRBV6-3 to TRBJ2-6; the D segment cannot be called with confidence. The CDR3 here reads CASSYSFGFSGANVLTF. The DNA is as follows: TGTGCCAGCAGTTACTCGTTTGGGTTCTCTGGGGCCAACGTCCTGACTTTC.